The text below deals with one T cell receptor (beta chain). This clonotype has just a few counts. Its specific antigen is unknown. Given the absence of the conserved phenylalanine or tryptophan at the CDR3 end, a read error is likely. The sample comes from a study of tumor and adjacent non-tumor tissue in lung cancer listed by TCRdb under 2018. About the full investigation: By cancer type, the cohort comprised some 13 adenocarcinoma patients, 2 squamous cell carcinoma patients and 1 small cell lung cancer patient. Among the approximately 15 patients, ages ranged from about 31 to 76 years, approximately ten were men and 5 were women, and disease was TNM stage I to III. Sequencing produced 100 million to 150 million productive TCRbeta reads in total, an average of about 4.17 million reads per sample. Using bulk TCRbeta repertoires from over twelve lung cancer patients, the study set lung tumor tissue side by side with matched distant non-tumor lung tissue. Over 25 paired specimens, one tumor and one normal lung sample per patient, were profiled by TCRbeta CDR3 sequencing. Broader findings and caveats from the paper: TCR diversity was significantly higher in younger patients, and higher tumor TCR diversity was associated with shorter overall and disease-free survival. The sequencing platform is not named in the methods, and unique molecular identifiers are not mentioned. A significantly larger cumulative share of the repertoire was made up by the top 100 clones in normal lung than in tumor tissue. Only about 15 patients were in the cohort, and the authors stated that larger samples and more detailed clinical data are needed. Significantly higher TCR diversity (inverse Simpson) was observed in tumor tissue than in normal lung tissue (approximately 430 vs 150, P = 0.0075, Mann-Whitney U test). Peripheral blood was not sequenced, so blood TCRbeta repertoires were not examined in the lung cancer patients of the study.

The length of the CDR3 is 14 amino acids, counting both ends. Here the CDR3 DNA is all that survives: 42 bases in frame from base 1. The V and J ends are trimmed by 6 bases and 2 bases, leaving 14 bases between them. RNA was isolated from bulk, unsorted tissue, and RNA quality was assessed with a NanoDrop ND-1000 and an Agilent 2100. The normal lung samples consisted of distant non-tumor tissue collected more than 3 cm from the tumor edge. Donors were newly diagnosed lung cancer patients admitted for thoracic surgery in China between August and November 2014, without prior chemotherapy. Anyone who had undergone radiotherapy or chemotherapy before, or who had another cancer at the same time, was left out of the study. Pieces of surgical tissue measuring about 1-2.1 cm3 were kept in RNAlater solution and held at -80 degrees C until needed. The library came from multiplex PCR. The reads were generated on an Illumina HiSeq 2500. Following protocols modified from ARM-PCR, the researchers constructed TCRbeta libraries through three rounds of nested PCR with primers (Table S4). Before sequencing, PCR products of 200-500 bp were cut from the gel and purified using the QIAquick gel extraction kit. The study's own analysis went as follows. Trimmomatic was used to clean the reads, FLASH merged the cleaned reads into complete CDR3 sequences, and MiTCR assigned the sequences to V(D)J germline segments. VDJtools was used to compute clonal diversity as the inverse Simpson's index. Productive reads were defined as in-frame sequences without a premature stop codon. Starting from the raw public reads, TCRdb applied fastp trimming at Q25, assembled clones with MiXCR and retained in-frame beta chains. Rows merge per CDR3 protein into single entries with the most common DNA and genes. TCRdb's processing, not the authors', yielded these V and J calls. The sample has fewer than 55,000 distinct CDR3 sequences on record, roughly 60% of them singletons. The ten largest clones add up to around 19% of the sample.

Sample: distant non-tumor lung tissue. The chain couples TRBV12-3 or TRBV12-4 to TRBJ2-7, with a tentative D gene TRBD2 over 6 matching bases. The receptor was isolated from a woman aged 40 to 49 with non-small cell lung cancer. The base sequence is TGTGCCAGCAGCCTTCGATCGGGGGCCTACGAGCAGTACTTA. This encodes CASSLRSGAYEQYL.